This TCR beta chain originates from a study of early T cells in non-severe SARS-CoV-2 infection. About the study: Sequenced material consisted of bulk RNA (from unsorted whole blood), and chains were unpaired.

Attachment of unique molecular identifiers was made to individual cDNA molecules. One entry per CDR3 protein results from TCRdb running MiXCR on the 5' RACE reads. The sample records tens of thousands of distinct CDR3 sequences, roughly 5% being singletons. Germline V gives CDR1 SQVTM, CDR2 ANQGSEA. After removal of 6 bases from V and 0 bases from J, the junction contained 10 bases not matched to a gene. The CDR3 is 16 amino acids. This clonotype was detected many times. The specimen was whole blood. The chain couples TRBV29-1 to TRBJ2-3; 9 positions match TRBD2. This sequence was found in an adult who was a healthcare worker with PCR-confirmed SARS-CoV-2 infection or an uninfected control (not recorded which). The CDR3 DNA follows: TGCAGCGTCCCTAGGGGGCTAGCGGGGAGCACAGATACGCAGTATTTT. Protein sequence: CSVPRGLAGSTDTQYF.